This TCR beta chain was identified in a study of shared clonotypes between healthy human individuals. Study in general: Plates per donor: three CD4 naive, three CD4 memory, two CD8 naive, one CD8 memory.

At a deep level, the assay was run. Produced via immunoSEQ multiplex PCR; TCRdb's table is partial and in-frame only. Here the sample spans 2 million to 3 million clones, approximately 93% being singletons. Comments on this clone: Antigen specificity is unknown.

Study findings and constraints: Sharing across four donors was seen in approximately 5.2% of naive CD4 clonotypes. The authors sampled blood alone, and tissue repertoires likely differ.

CDR3 length equals 16 residues. Germline loops: CDR1 MDHEN, CDR2 SYDVKM. V lost 2 bases to trimming and J lost 3 bases; unmatched junction nucleotides: 6. J is TRBJ2-2 and V is TRBV28, with 7 bases identical to TRBD1. Sequencing was carried out using naive CD4+ T cells from PBMCs. Stated subset: CD45RA+ positively selected. The receptor comes from a man aged 18-30 years in good health. Some clones in this sample may be carry-over from other donors' samples. CDR3 coding DNA: TGTGCCAGCAGTTTACGCCAGGGGGTATACACCGGGGAGCTGTTTTTT. Protein sequence: CASSLRQGVYTGELFF.